This TCR beta chain was documented in a study of cytomegalovirus exposure and HLA in healthy donors. Though nominally healthy at sampling, donors likely had unrecorded immune exposures. The study's findings and limits: Reports indicated that the classifier achieved high specificity and sensitivity in diagnosing cytomegalovirus status. Rare TCR sequences dominated, though some public TCRs recurred in many donors.

With 60 Vbeta and 13 Jbeta primers, the PCR was carried out. Using immunoSEQ multiplex PCR, the repertoire was profiled, and TCRdb retains in-frame clones only, with some absent. The table shows 100,000 to 150,000 clones, with around three quarters occurring only once. This clone has more than one count but fewer than ten. The antigen remains unidentified. This receptor was identified in a female donor in good health and CMV-seronegative. What was sequenced was PBMCs.

The CDR3 DNA is TGCGCCAGCAGCCCTCAGGGCGGGGCGACAGATACGCAGTATTTT. It yields the protein CASSPQGGATDTQYF. The genes are TRBV4-1 and TRBJ2-3, with a possible D match to TRBD2 (6 bases). Germline lookup yields CDR1 MGHRA and CDR2 YSYEKL. V lost 4 bases, J lost 3 bases, and 14 bases lay in between. This CDR3 contains 15 residues.